The present entry profiles one T cell receptor (beta chain) with its context. Original processing notes: Cell counts per sample came from amplifying reference gene primers. The data were produced by immunoSEQ multiplex PCR, yet TCRdb's version contains in-frame clones alone and is incomplete. That table gives V, J and clone size, and the DNA gave D and trimming. The sample lists around 23,000 clones, around 74% occurring once. This entry is derived from a study of blood T cell repertoires in COVID-19. Study background: PBMCs, B-cell-depleted T cells, or T cells were the source of the cDNA or gDNA that made up the material.

There are 14 residues in the CDR3. Germline V lookup: CDR1 MNHEY, CDR2 SVGAGI. Losses at the gene ends were 5 bases for V and 4 bases for J; bases not matched to a gene: 4. What was sequenced was peripheral blood. The TCR was taken from a man aged 45-65 years with COVID-19, enrolled during active disease. The rearrangement joins TRBV6-5 to TRBJ1-2; TRBD1 agrees at 10 bases. The CDR3, as DNA: TGTGCCAGCAGTAGTGGGACAGGGGCCTATGGCTACACCTTC. Amino acid sequence: CASSSGTGAYGYTF.